Shown below are 10 T cell receptor beta chains from a single sample sequenced in a study of OX40 agonist ivuxolimab in advanced cancers. This table comes from immunoSEQ multiplex PCR, and its TCRdb copy is limited to in-frame clones, with some not included. The data contain 50,000 to 70,000 clones, around 93% of them singletons. Here the sequenced sample was CD4+ or CD8+ T cells sorted from blood, taken in a trial of the OX40 agonist ivuxolimab. The receptors were gathered from an adult with an advanced solid tumor such as melanoma, head and neck, liver or kidney cancer.

This chain joins TRBV10-3 and TRBJ2-2, with 15 nucleotides matching TRBD2. Germline CDR1 is ENHRY and CDR2 is SYGVKD. This CDR3 comprises 20 residues. The trim removed 0 bases at V and 2 bases at J, leaving 7 bases unmatched. This chain's CDR3 is CAISESRGLAGGPNTGELFF. The CDR3 nucleotides read TGTGCCATCAGTGAGTCGAGGGGACTAGCGGGAGGACCAAACACCGGGGAGCTGTTTTTT.

In DNA form, the CDR3 reads TGTGCCAGCAGCTTGGGGGCAGGGATGACCTACGAGCAGTACTTC. Protein: CASSLGAGMTYEQYF. The V call is TRBV5-4, the J call TRBJ2-7; D might be TRBD1 (5 bases). This CDR3 is built from 15 residues. The V gene lost 0 bases and the J gene lost 2 bases, with 12 bases spanning the gap. Per germline, CDR1 SGHNT and CDR2 YYREEE (reference sequence). The complete variable domain, with remaining parts taken from reference TRBV5-4 and TRBJ2-7, reads ETGVTQSPTHLIKTRGQQVTLRCSSQSGHNTVSWYQQALGQGPQFIFQYYREEENGRGNFPPRFSGLQFPNYSSELNVNALELDDSALYLCASSLGAGMTYEQYFGPGTRLTVT.

The V and J genes are TRBV4-1 and TRBJ1-4, with D tentatively TRBD1 (5 bases). Germline-derived CDR1 and CDR2 are MGHRA and YSYEKL. The CDR3 runs to 15 residues. V was clipped by 1 base and J by 3 bases, with 9 bases between them. The CDR3: CASSQGGVANEKLFF. The DNA of the CDR3 is TGCGCCAGCAGCCAAGGGGGGGTAGCTAATGAAAAACTGTTTTTT.

CDR3 sequence reads: CASSLQHTDTQYF. As DNA, the CDR3 is TGTGCCAGCAGCCTTCAACACACAGATACGCAGTATTTT. The chain uses TRBV5-6 and TRBJ2-3; D gene ambiguous. The germline V gene has CDR1 SGHDT and CDR2 YYEEEE. The CDR3 is 13 residues long. The ends were cut back, 4 bases at V and 2 bases at J, with 8 bases in the middle. The variable domain in full, completed from reference TRBV5-6 and TRBJ2-3, reads DAGVTQSPTHLIKTRGQQVTLRCSPKSGHDTVSWYQQALGQGPQFIFQYYEEEERQRGNFPDRFSGHQFPNYSSELNVNALLLGDSALYLCASSLQHTDTQYFGPGTRLTVL.

The chain couples TRBV14 to TRBJ2-3; D is perhaps TRBD1 (6 bases). This CDR3 spans 20 amino acids. Germline CDR1 reads SGHDN; CDR2 reads FVKESK. The V gene lost 1 base and the J gene lost 0 bases, with 23 bases spanning the gap. This CDR3 is CASSQGFLGGQHASTDTQYF. The CDR3 nucleotides are TGTGCCAGCAGCCAAGGCTTTCTCGGAGGACAGCATGCTAGCACAGATACGCAGTATTTT.

V gene TRBV7-9 combines with J gene TRBJ2-5; TRBD1 matches at 7 bases. The CDR3 spans 14 residues. The germline V gene has CDR1 SEHNR and CDR2 FQNEAQ (reference sequence). V shed 1 base, J shed 3 bases, and the junction held 2 bases outside the gene matches. The CDR3 loop is CASSLGTGKETQYF. The CDR3 DNA sequence: TGTGCCAGCAGCTTAGGGACAGGCAAAGAGACCCAGTACTTC.

This chain links TRBV11-2 with TRBJ1-4; possible D gene TRBD1, 5 bases. With 4 bases removed from V and 10 bases from J, the gap between germline ends came to 16 bases. This CDR3 has 14 residues. Germline V CDR1 and CDR2: SGHAT, FQNNGV. The CDR3 region has the DNA TGTGCCAGCAGCTCCACCCGCGGGGGAGGAAAACTGTTTTTT. It translates to CASSSTRGGGKLFF.

This chain joins TRBV19 and TRBJ2-7; the D gene is possibly TRBD1 (7 bases). The germline V and J ends were trimmed by 5 bases and 5 bases, with 19 bases remaining between them. Germline CDR1 reads LNHDA; CDR2 reads SQIVND (reference sequence). The CDR3 has 15 amino acids. The CDR3 region has the DNA TGTGCCAGTAGTCCCGGCGGGACAGTCGATCACGAGCAGTACTTC. Translated: CASSPGGTVDHEQYF. Combining the CDR3 with reference TRBV19 and TRBJ2-7 gives the whole variable domain DGGITQSPKYLFRKEGQNVTLSCEQNLNHDAMYWYRQDPGQGLRLIYYSQIVNDFQKGDIAEGYSVSREKKESFPLTVTSAQKNPTAFYLCASSPGGTVDHEQYFGPGTRLTVT.

V is TRBV19 and J is TRBJ2-1; 13 nucleotides line up with TRBD2. Germline assignment: CDR1 LNHDA and CDR2 SQIVND (reference sequence). Germline trimming cut 6 bases from V and 7 bases from J; bases unmatched to any gene: 9. This CDR3 contains 16 residues. Written as DNA, the CDR3 is TGTGCCAGTAGAACGACTAGCGGGAGGAGTAGAAATGAGCAGTTCTTC. This codes for CASRTTSGRSRNEQFF.

The V call is TRBV2, the J call TRBJ1-4, with 12 nucleotides matching TRBD1. Germline trimming cut 7 bases from V and 8 bases from J; bases unmatched to any gene: 2. The CDR3 consists of 13 residues. Germline values: CDR1 SNHLY, CDR2 FYNNEI. The CDR3 DNA follows: TGTGCCAGCAAAGGGACAGGGGGCGAAAAACTGTTTTTT. Its protein product is CASKGTGGEKLFF.